This T cell receptor (beta chain) came from a study of blood T cell repertoires in COVID-19. About the research overall: Acute-phase and convalescent COVID-19 samples originated in the United States, Italy and Spain. T cells, B-cell-depleted T cells, or PBMCs provided the cDNA or gDNA that served as material.

Germline lookup yields CDR1 LGHDT and CDR2 YNNKEL (reference sequence). The CDR3 sequence is 17 residues long. V lost 0 bases to trimming and J lost 8 bases, with 21 bases between them. How the authors handled the data: From reference gene primer amplification, estimates of nucleated cell counts were derived. Sequencing used immunoSEQ multiplex PCR; TCRdb keeps in-frame clones, though not all of them. V, J and clone size derive from that table, while D and trimming were established from the DNA sequence. The sample lists tens of thousands of clones, 80% to 95% occurring once. The Seattle patients, enrolled during active infection, were followed longitudinally.

The specimen was peripheral blood. The origin of this receptor is a middle-aged man with COVID-19, enrolled during active disease. This chain links TRBV3-1 (or the pseudogene TRBV3-2) with TRBJ2-3; tentatively, D is TRBD2 (6 bases). CDR3 sequence (DNA): TGTGCCAGCAGCCAAGATGGCGGAGCGGGTACAATCGGTACGCAGTATTTT. Translating it yields CASSQDGGAGTIGTQYF.